These 22 T cell receptor beta chains share one sample of origin, sequenced in a study of blood T cells in healthy people across ages. A second PCR of 7 to 11 cycles used a sample-barcoded 5' primer and a J-beta primer mix. TCRdb reanalysed the 5' RACE reads using MiXCR and keeps one entry per CDR3 protein. Among 900,000 to 950,000 distinct CDR3 sequences listed, about 29% were seen once. These data also featured in a second study, about T cells of mothers and their children.

The specimen was blood. All receptors derive from a woman between 35 and 50 years old in good health.

This clonotype has just a few counts. The chain is built from TRBV6-4 and TRBJ1-5; no clear D gene. Germline V gene lookup returns CDR1 MRHNA and CDR2 SNTAGT. V was cut by 4 bases and J by 2 bases, with 6 bases left in between. The CDR3 totals 13 residues. CDR3 amino acids: CASSVSGNQPQHF. In DNA, the CDR3 is TGTGCCAGCAGTGTGAGCGGCAATCAGCCCCAGCATTTT.

This rearrangement joins TRBV4-2 to TRBJ1-2, with D possibly being TRBD1 (6 bases). V gave up 1 base and J gave up 8 bases, with 20 bases separating them. From germline, CDR1 is LGHNA and CDR2 YNFKEQ. The CDR3 has 16 amino acids. CDR3 protein: CASSQVGGGTSTGYTF. For the CDR3, the DNA is TGTGCCAGCAGCCAAGTCGGCGGAGGGACAAGTACGGGCTACACCTTC.

This clonotype was seen many times. V usage is TRBV6-6 and J usage is TRBJ1-2; tentative D call: TRBD1 (5 bases). Germline V gene data show CDR1 as MNHNY and CDR2 as SVGAGI (reference sequence). The CDR3 covers 14 residues. The ends were cut back, 5 bases at V and 1 base at J, with 11 bases in the middle. The CDR3 DNA follows: TGTGCCAGCAGTCCCGACAGCAATAACTATGGCTACACCTTC. It encodes CASSPDSNNYGYTF.

The chain couples TRBV7-2 to TRBJ1-4; D is unclear. The CDR3 runs to 14 residues. Germline V gives CDR1 SGHTA, CDR2 FQGNSA. V was clipped by 6 bases and J by 8 bases, with 16 bases between them. DNA of the CDR3: TGTGCCAGCAGTTGGGAATCTAGAAACGAAAAACTGTTTTTT. This codes for CASSWESRNEKLFF. The full variable domain, its missing parts supplied by reference TRBV7-2 and TRBJ1-4, is GAGVSQSPSNKVTEKGKDVELRCDPISGHTALYWYRQSLGQGLEFLIYFQGNSAPDKSGLPSDRFSAERTGGSVSTLTIQRTQQEDSAVYLCASSWESRNEKLFFGSGTQLSVL.

This sequence joins TRBV27 and TRBJ1-1; 8 nucleotides align to TRBD1. CDR1 MNHEY and CDR2 SMNVEV come from the germline V gene (reference sequence). The CDR3 runs 15 residues. After removal of 6 bases from V and 4 bases from J, the junction contained 10 bases not matched to a gene. The CDR3 DNA follows: TGTGCCAGCAGCCGGGACAGGCCTTTGGGCACTGAAGCTTTCTTT. Residues: CASSRDRPLGTEAFF.

This chain uses TRBV28 with TRBJ2-7; D is ambiguous. The germline CDR1 and CDR2 sequences are MDHEN and SYDVKM. CDR3 size: 15 residues. The germline V and J ends were trimmed by 3 bases and 0 bases, with 12 bases remaining between them. This CDR3 reads CASSFFPGSSYEQYF. The DNA for the CDR3 is TGTGCCAGCAGTTTTTTCCCGGGTAGCTCCTACGAGCAGTACTTC.

In regard to this clonotype: A much larger clone lies one base from this, so it may be a read error. This rearrangement joins TRBV28 to TRBJ2-5, with 8 positions matching TRBD2. Trimming took 4 bases from V and 5 from J; bases not matched to a gene: 12. Germline CDR1 MDHEN, CDR2 SYDVKM. The CDR3 contains 16 residues. The CDR3 spells CASSSPFSGEGETQYF. The DNA for the CDR3 is TGTGCCAGCAGTTCTCCCTTTAGCGGGGAGGGGGAGACCCAGTACTTC.

The chain has TRBV20-1 and TRBJ1-2; the D gene is possibly TRBD1 (5 bases). The CDR3 loop spans 13 amino acids. The ends were cut back, 3 bases at V and 2 bases at J, with 10 bases in the middle. CDR1 and CDR2 (germline): DFQATT, SNEGSKA (reference sequence). The CDR3 nucleotides read TGCAGTGCTAGTGAGGGGATGAACTATGGCTACACCTTC. It yields the protein CSASEGMNYGYTF.

This clonotype has just a few counts. The V call is TRBV20-1, the J call TRBJ2-5; no clear D. The germline V gene encodes CDR1 DFQATT and CDR2 SNEGSKA (reference sequence). This CDR3 has 12 residues. CDR3 coding DNA: TGCAGCGGATTTGAAGACTTGGGGACCCAGTACTTC. The encoded protein is CSGFEDLGTQYF.

The chain uses TRBV20-1 and TRBJ1-1; 9 nucleotides agree with TRBD1. Germline CDR1 is DFQATT and CDR2 is SNEGSKA (reference sequence). The CDR3 contains 13 residues. V lost 5 bases to trimming and J lost 5 bases; unmatched junction nucleotides: 6. The CDR3 sequence: CSALTGGGTEAFF. The CDR3 DNA sequence: TGCAGTGCTCTGACAGGGGGTGGAACTGAAGCTTTCTTT.

Concerning this clonotype: Its ends do not fully match the called genes, so a read error is possible. The chain employs TRBV12-3 or TRBV12-4 and TRBJ2-4; 7 bases map to TRBD2. This CDR3 is 14 amino acids long. The CDR3, as DNA: TGTACCAGCAGCAGGACTAGGATCTACAATGAGCAGTACTTC. This gives the protein CTSSRTRIYNEQYF.

The rearrangement joins TRBV12-3 or TRBV12-4 to TRBJ1-5; 7 bases are a match to TRBD1. J lost 3 bases, V lost 5 bases, and 7 bases had no gene match. This CDR3 has 15 amino acids. The CDR3 is CASSRRTGLNQPQHF. The CDR3 bases are TGTGCCAGCAGTCGTCGGACAGGTCTCAATCAGCCCCAGCATTTT.

V usage is TRBV14 and J usage is TRBJ1-1; tentative D call: TRBD1 (6 bases). Germline V gives CDR1 SGHDN, CDR2 FVKESK. This CDR3 has 14 amino acids. Trimming shortened V by 1 base and J by 8 bases, and 14 bases separated the two germline ends. CDR3 loop: CASSQVAGRGEAFF. CDR3 coding DNA: TGTGCCAGCAGCCAAGTAGCCGGCAGGGGAGAAGCTTTCTTT.

The table lists this clonotype with a few counts. The V gene is TRBV5-6, the J gene TRBJ2-1; 9 bases match TRBD2. CDR3 length equals 15 residues. Germline CDR1 reads SGHDT; CDR2 reads YYEEEE. V was pared by 1 base and J by 7 bases, with 6 bases of the junction left unmatched. DNA of the CDR3: TGTGCCAGCAGCTTGAATGGACTAGCGATGAATGAGCAGTTCTTC. Residues: CASSLNGLAMNEQFF.

As to this clonotype: Since a much larger clone is just one base distant, this may be a read error. This chain uses TRBV10-3 with TRBJ2-7; unclear D gene. The germline V gene encodes CDR1 ENHRY and CDR2 SYGVKD. This CDR3 region has 17 residues. Trimming removed 3 bases from V and 7 bases from J, with 25 bases in between. In DNA form, the CDR3 reads TGTGCCATCAGTGATCCGACAAATCCCATCCTGGGCAATGAGCAGTACTTC. Residues: CAISDPTNPILGNEQYF.

This clonotype was detected many times. Since a much larger clone is just one base distant, this may be a read error. In DNA, the CDR3 is TGCAGTGCTAGGGGCCCAGCCACTAACTATGGCTACACCTTC. This sequence encodes CSARGPATNYGYTF. The chain uses TRBV20-1 and TRBJ1-2, with D hard to call. The CDR3 is made up of 14 amino acids. V was pared by 3 bases and J by 0 bases, with 11 bases between. The V gene's germline CDR1 is DFQATT and CDR2 SNEGSKA (reference sequence).

As to this clonotype: With a much larger clone just one base away, this may be a read error. The CDR3: CASSWVCGVQPQHF. DNA for the CDR3: TGTGCCAGCAGCTGGGTTTGCGGGGTACAGCCCCAGCATTTT. This rearrangement joins TRBV5-8 to TRBJ1-5; no firm D call. This CDR3 has 14 amino acids. V shed 3 bases and J shed 7 bases, with 14 bases lying between them. CDR1 SGHTS and CDR2 YDEGEE come from the germline V gene.

The table lists this clonotype with many counts. The V gene is TRBV15, the J gene TRBJ2-7; 8 nucleotides line up with TRBD1. Germline CDR1 and CDR2: LNHNV and YYDKDF (reference sequence). After removal of 3 bases from V and 4 bases from J, the junction contained 8 bases not matched to a gene. The CDR3 spans 15 residues. The CDR3, as DNA: TGTGCCACCAGCAGTGCCGCGACAGGGGTGTACGAGCAGTACTTC. This gives the protein CATSSAATGVYEQYF.

This clonotype was detected ten times or more. The rearrangement joins TRBV5-1 to TRBJ1-2; D call uncertain. The CDR3 sequence is 14 residues long. Per germline, CDR1 SGHRS and CDR2 YFSETQ. Trimming removed 5 bases from V and 0 bases from J, with 11 bases in between. In DNA, the CDR3 is TGCGCCAGCAGTTTTGGAGGGACTAACTATGGCTACACCTTC. This encodes CASSFGGTNYGYTF.

About this clonotype itself: This clone may be a read error of a much larger clone one base away. The V and J genes are TRBV29-1 and TRBJ2-3; 8 positions agree with TRBD1. Germline CDR1 and CDR2: SQVTM and ANQGSEA. After removal of 7 bases from V and 2 bases from J, the junction contained 11 bases not matched to a gene. CDR3 length: 15 residues. The DNA of the CDR3 is TGCAGCGGGAAATCGGGGACAGGTGTCACAGATACGCAGTATTTT. The encoded protein is CSGKSGTGVTDTQYF.

This clonotype was counted only a few times. This chain uses TRBV7-2 with TRBJ1-1; TRBD1 agrees at 7 bases. Unmatched junction bases numbered 10, after V lost 5 bases and J lost 4 bases. The CDR3 consists of 15 residues. The germline CDR1 and CDR2 sequences are SGHTA and FQGNSA. CDR3 region: CASSLQPSGGTEAFF. In DNA form, the CDR3 reads TGTGCCAGCAGCCTGCAACCCTCAGGGGGCACTGAAGCTTTCTTT. The variable domain in full, with the rest retrieved from reference TRBV7-2 and TRBJ1-1, is GAGVSQSPSNKVTEKGKDVELRCDPISGHTALYWYRQSLGQGLEFLIYFQGNSAPDKSGLPSDRFSAERTGGSVSTLTIQRTQQEDSAVYLCASSLQPSGGTEAFFGQGTRLTVV.

In its sample, this clonotype was seen a few times. The genes are TRBV6-1 and TRBJ2-3; 12 nucleotides match TRBD2. The junction had 9 bases not matched to a gene; V was cut back by 6 bases and J by 2 bases. Per the germline V gene, CDR1 is MNHNS and CDR2 is SASEGT. The CDR3 loop spans 17 amino acids. The CDR3 sequence is CASRSTSGGLYTDTQYF. The CDR3 bases are TGTGCCAGCAGATCGACTAGCGGGGGCCTTTACACAGATACGCAGTATTTT.